The 20 T cell receptor beta chains given below trace back to one sample, sequenced in a study of T cells in tumors after PD-1 blockade. Sequencing used immunoSEQ multiplex PCR; TCRdb keeps in-frame clones, though not all of them. The sample has under 40,000 clones, 73% seen once. The source was PBMCs, collected after anti-PD-1 treatment. The receptors derive from a human donor with basal cell carcinoma.

This chain connects TRBV28 to TRBJ2-1; 8 bases map to TRBD2. J lost 8 bases, V lost 10 bases, and 19 bases had no gene match. From germline, CDR1 is MDHEN and CDR2 SYDVKM. The CDR3 is 16 amino acids. CDR3 protein: CATYLAGGPSRDEQFF. The CDR3 nucleotides are TGTGCCACTTACTTGGCGGGAGGTCCGTCTCGCGATGAGCAGTTCTTC.

The rearrangement uses TRBV28 and TRBJ2-7, with a weak D call TRBD2 (6 bases). Trimming cost V 7 bases and J 5 bases, with 21 bases left between them. CDR1 is MDHEN and CDR2 is SYDVKM in the germline V gene. The CDR3 is 15 residues long. CDR3 amino acids: CASTNLAGMGDEQYF. Written as DNA, the CDR3 is TGTGCCAGCACCAATCTTGCGGGGATGGGGGACGAGCAGTACTTC.

The chain links TRBV5-1 to TRBJ2-1, with 7 bases aligning to TRBD2. The CDR3 runs to 16 residues. Germline V gene lookup returns CDR1 SGHRS and CDR2 YFSETQ. With 4 bases clipped from V and 1 base from J, the junction kept 8 bases outside the gene matches. CDR3 region: CASSPPSGGSYNEQFF. The CDR3 DNA is TGCGCCAGCAGCCCCCCTTCCGGGGGGTCCTACAATGAGCAGTTCTTC.

This sequence joins TRBV28 and TRBJ2-2, with TRBD2 matching 9 bases. The junction had 7 bases not matched to a gene; V was cut back by 7 bases and J by 4 bases. This CDR3 has 15 residues. Germline V lookup: CDR1 MDHEN, CDR2 SYDVKM. DNA of the CDR3: TGTGCCAGCAAGGAGGCGGGAGGGCCCACCGGGGAGCTGTTTTTT. Protein: CASKEAGGPTGELFF.

This sequence joins TRBV9 and TRBJ2-2; no clear D gene. V lost 0 bases and J 6 bases, leaving 9 bases between the germline ends. The CDR3 consists of 14 residues. The germline gives CDR1 SGDLS, CDR2 YYNGEE. The CDR3 reads CASSVGDGAGELFF. The CDR3 DNA reads as TGTGCCAGCAGCGTAGGGGATGGGGCCGGGGAGCTGTTTTTT.

The J gene is TRBJ2-5, the V gene TRBV7-2; 7 bases agree with TRBD1. This CDR3 is 15 amino acids long. V lost 5 bases, J lost 6 bases, and 12 bases stayed unmatched. CDR1 and CDR2 from the germline V gene are SGHTA and FQGNSA. CDR3 DNA sequence: TGTGCCAGCAGCACAAACAGGGGAACGGCGAAGACCCAGTACTTC. It translates to CASSTNRGTAKTQYF.

V gene TRBV30 combines with J gene TRBJ1-4, with a possible D match to TRBD1 (5 bases). The CDR3 extends over 12 amino acids. CDR1 and CDR2 from the germline V gene are GTSNPN and SVGIG (reference sequence). V lost 8 bases and J 7 bases, leaving 14 bases between the germline ends. The CDR3 loop reads CARGTGGEKLFF. CDR3 bases: TGTGCCCGAGGGACGGGGGGTGAAAAACTGTTTTTT.

This clone occurred a few times. The V call is TRBV21-1, the J call TRBJ2-3. TRBV21-1 represents a pseudogene. The CDR3 is made up of 17 amino acids. The CDR3: CASSKDRRKTSTDTQYF. Here the CDR3 DNA reads TGTGCCAGCAGCAAAGATCGTCGGAAAACTAGCACAGATACGCAGTATTTT.

This chain links TRBV5-1 with TRBJ2-1; 7 bases are a match to TRBD2. Germline assignment: CDR1 SGHRS and CDR2 YFSETQ. Germline trimming cut 1 base from V and 4 bases from J; bases unmatched to any gene: 5. There are 15 residues in the CDR3. CDR3 loop: CASSLYASGYNEQFF. CDR3 nucleotides: TGCGCCAGCAGCTTGTATGCTAGCGGTTACAATGAGCAGTTCTTC. The full variable domain, in which reference TRBV5-1 and TRBJ2-1 provide the parts outside the CDR3, is KAGVTQTPRYLIKTRGQQVTLSCSPISGHRSVSWYQQTPGQGLQFLFEYFSETQRNKGNFPGRFSGRQFSNSRSEMNVSTLELGDSALYLCASSLYASGYNEQFFGPGTRLTVL.

V usage is TRBV5-1 and J usage is TRBJ2-1; D perhaps matches TRBD2 (5 bases). Trimming took 5 bases from V and 7 from J, leaving 10 bases between them. Germline CDR1 is SGHRS and CDR2 is YFSETQ. CDR3 length: 12 residues. Here the CDR3 reads CASSREFNEQFF. The CDR3, as DNA: TGCGCCAGCAGTCGGGAATTTAATGAGCAGTTCTTC.

This chain links TRBV19 with TRBJ2-1; 8 bases fit TRBD2. Looked up from germline, CDR1 is LNHDA and CDR2 is SQIVND (reference sequence). The ends lost 4 bases at V and 10 bases at J; junction bases unmatched: 15. The CDR3 length is 16 residues. The CDR3 here is CASSTASGTRVYEQFF. The CDR3 DNA sequence: TGTGCCAGTAGTACGGCATCCGGGACTAGGGTCTACGAGCAGTTCTTC.

This chain connects TRBV2 to TRBJ2-3; TRBD1 aligns across 9 bases. Germline V gene lookup returns CDR1 SNHLY and CDR2 FYNNEI. The CDR3 totals 16 residues. Trimming removed 5 bases from V and 1 base from J; junction bases left unmatched: 7. Here the CDR3 reads CASSRQGDLGTDTQYF. CDR3 nucleotides: TGTGCCAGCAGTAGACAGGGGGACCTTGGCACAGATACGCAGTATTTT.

The rearrangement links TRBV5-5 to TRBJ2-3; tentative D call: TRBD2 (6 bases). V was cut by 4 bases and J by 0 bases, with 15 bases left in between. In germline, CDR1 is SGHKS, CDR2 YYEKEE (reference sequence). The CDR3 covers 16 residues. The CDR3 protein is CASSRLGGDSTDTQYF. The CDR3 DNA follows: TGTGCCAGCAGCCGGTTAGGAGGGGATAGCACAGATACGCAGTATTTT.

The genes are TRBV5-1 and TRBJ2-2; TRBD2 matches 15 bases. CDR3 length equals 18 residues. Germline V gives CDR1 SGHRS, CDR2 YFSETQ. The J segment lost 6 bases and the V segment lost 3 bases, leaving 9 bases of the junction unmatched. Here the CDR3 reads CASSSSRTSGGAAGELFF. CDR3 DNA sequence: TGCGCCAGCAGCTCCTCGCGGACTAGCGGGGGGGCCGCCGGGGAGCTGTTTTTT. Variable domain in full (rest from reference TRBV5-1 and TRBJ2-2): KAGVTQTPRYLIKTRGQQVTLSCSPISGHRSVSWYQQTPGQGLQFLFEYFSETQRNKGNFPGRFSGRQFSNSRSEMNVSTLELGDSALYLCASSSSRTSGGAAGELFFGEGSRLTVL.

Remarks on this clone: Germline is not matched at one junction end, which may reflect a read error. V gene TRBV5-1 combines with J gene TRBJ2-2; 14 bases map to TRBD2. The CDR3 has 20 residues. The germline gives CDR1 SGHRS, CDR2 YFSETQ. CDR3 sequence (DNA): TGCGCCAGCAGCTCTACACCGACGGGACTAGCGGGGGCGAATACCGGGGAGCTGTTTTTT. It codes for CASSSTPTGLAGANTGELFF.

This chain connects TRBV5-6 to TRBJ1-2, with D possibly being TRBD1 (6 bases). Trimming pared 3 bases from V and 5 bases from J, leaving 11 bases between. Germline lookup yields CDR1 SGHDT and CDR2 YYEEEE. This CDR3 comprises 13 residues. Written as DNA, the CDR3 is TGTGCCAGCAGCTCTCGGGGGGCTTATGGCTACACCTTC. Amino acids: CASSSRGAYGYTF. Full variable domain (missing parts from reference TRBV5-6 and TRBJ1-2): DAGVTQSPTHLIKTRGQQVTLRCSPKSGHDTVSWYQQALGQGPQFIFQYYEEEERQRGNFPDRFSGHQFPNYSSELNVNALLLGDSALYLCASSSRGAYGYTFGSGTRLTVV.

V is TRBV18 and J is TRBJ2-3; no clear D gene. From germline, CDR1 is KGHSH and CDR2 LQKENI. The V end lost 3 bases, the J end lost 0 bases, and 7 bases lay between the germline ends. The CDR3 is 14 residues long. CDR3 protein: CASSPPLSTDTQYF. CDR3 sequence (DNA): TGTGCCAGCTCACCCCCCTTGAGCACAGATACGCAGTATTTT.

J is TRBJ1-5 and V is TRBV12-3 or TRBV12-4; D unclear. The CDR3 extends over 12 amino acids. Trimming removed 7 bases from V and 3 bases from J, with 7 bases in between. CDR3 in DNA: TGTGCCAGCACCGAACACAATCAGCCCCAGCATTTT. As protein: CASTEHNQPQHF.

This chain joins TRBV6-2 or TRBV6-3 and TRBJ2-7; no reliable D call. The germline CDR1 and CDR2 sequences are MNHEY and SVGEGT. This CDR3 is built from 13 residues. Trimming removed 4 bases from V and 1 base from J, with 8 bases in between. The CDR3 is CASSSPYSYEQYF. For the CDR3, the DNA is TGTGCCAGCAGTTCACCTTATTCCTACGAGCAGTACTTC.

Note on this clone: Germline is not matched at one junction end, which may reflect a read error. V is TRBV27 and J is TRBJ2-1; D not resolved. The CDR3 spans 14 residues. Germline CDR1 and CDR2: MNHEY and SMNVEV (reference sequence). CDR3 DNA sequence: TGTGCCAGCAGTTTCGGACGACTCTACGATGAGCAGTTCTTC. Residues: CASSFGRLYDEQFF.